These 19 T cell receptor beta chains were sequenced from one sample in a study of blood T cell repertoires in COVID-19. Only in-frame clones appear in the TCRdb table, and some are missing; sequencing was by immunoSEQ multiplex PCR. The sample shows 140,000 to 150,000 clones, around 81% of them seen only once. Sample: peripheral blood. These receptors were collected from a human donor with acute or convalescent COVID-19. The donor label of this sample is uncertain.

CDR3 region: CASSFSPQETQYF. The CDR3 coding sequence is TGTGCCAGCAGCTTTTCCCCGCAAGAGACCCAGTACTTC. This chain connects TRBV11-2 to TRBJ2-5; D gene unclear. The V gene's germline CDR1 is SGHAT and CDR2 FQNNGV. Trimming removed 3 bases at V and 2 bases at J, with 7 bases between. The CDR3 length is 13 residues. Full variable domain (remainder filled in from reference TRBV11-2 and TRBJ2-5): EAGVAQSPRYKIIEKRQSVAFWCNPISGHATLYWYQQILGQGPKLLIQFQNNGVVDDSQLPKDRFSAERLKGVDSTLKIQPAKLEDSAVYLCASSFSPQETQYFGPGTRLLVL.

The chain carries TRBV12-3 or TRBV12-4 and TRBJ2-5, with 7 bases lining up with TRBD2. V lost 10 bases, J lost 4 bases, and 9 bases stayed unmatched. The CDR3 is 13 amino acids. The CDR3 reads CATGGGWGETQYF. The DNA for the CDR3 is TGTGCCACTGGGGGGGGATGGGGAGAGACCCAGTACTTC.

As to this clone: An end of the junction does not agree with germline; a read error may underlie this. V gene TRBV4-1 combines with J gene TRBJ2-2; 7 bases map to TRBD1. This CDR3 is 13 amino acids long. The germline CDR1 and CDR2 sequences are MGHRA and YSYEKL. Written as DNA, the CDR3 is TGCGCCAGCAGCCAAATCACCTGGGACAGCGTAATTTTT. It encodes CASSQITWDSVIF.

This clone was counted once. CDR3 bases: TGCGCCAGCAGCCCGGCCCCGGGTAACTATCAGCCCCAGCATTTT. Translating gives CASSPAPGNYQPQHF. V and J are TRBV5-1 and TRBJ1-5, with D uncertain. The CDR3 covers 15 residues. The V end was cut by 4 bases, the J end by 5 bases, with 16 bases between. CDR1 is SGHRS, CDR2 YFSETQ, per germline.

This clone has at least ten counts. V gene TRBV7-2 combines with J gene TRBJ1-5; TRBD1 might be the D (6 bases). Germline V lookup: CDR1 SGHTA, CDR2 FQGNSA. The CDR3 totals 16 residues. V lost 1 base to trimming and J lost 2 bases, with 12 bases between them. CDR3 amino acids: CASSLGLGAGNQPQHF. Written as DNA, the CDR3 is TGTGCCAGCAGCTTAGGTTTGGGGGCAGGCAATCAGCCCCAGCATTTT.

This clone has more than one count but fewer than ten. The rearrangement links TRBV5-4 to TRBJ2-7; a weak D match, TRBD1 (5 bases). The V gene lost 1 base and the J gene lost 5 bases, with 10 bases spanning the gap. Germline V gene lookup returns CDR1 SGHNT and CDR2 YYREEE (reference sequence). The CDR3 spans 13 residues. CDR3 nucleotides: TGTGCCAGCAGCTTGACAGGCAGTGACGAGCAGTACTTC. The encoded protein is CASSLTGSDEQYF.

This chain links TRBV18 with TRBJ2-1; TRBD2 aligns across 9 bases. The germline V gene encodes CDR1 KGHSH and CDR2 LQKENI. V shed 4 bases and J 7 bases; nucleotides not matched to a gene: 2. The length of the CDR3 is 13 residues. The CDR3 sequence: CASSQGLANEQFF. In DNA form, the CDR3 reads TGTGCCAGCTCACAGGGACTAGCTAATGAGCAGTTCTTC.

CDR3 DNA: TGTGCCTGGAGTGCACGGGAAAATTCACCCCTCCACTTT. It is translated as CAWSARENSPLHF. This chain connects TRBV30 to TRBJ1-6; D not certain. Trimming took off 1 base at V and 7 bases at J, with 8 bases between the two ends. Germline V gives CDR1 GTSNPN, CDR2 SVGIG (reference sequence). This CDR3 contains 13 residues.

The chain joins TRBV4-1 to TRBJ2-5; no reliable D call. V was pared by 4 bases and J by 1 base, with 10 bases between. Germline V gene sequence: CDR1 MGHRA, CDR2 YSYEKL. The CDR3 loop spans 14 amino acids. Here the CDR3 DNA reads TGCGCCAGCAGCCTCGCCAACTTCCAAGAGACCCAGTACTTC. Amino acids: CASSLANFQETQYF.

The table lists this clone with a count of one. The CDR3 region is CASSPGAYPGYGYTF. CDR3 nucleotide sequence: TGTGCCAGCAGCCCTGGAGCGTATCCTGGCTATGGCTACACCTTC. The chain links TRBV27 to TRBJ1-2; no clear D gene. The CDR3 consists of 15 residues. CDR1 is MNHEY, CDR2 SMNVEV, per germline (reference sequence). V was clipped by 6 bases and J by 4 bases, with 18 bases between them.

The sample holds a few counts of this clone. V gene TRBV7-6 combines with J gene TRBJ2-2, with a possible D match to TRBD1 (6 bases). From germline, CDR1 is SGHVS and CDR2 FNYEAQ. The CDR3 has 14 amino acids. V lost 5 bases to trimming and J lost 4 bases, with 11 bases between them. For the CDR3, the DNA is TGTGCCAGCAGCCTACAGGGCTCCACCGGGGAGCTGTTTTTT. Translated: CASSLQGSTGELFF.

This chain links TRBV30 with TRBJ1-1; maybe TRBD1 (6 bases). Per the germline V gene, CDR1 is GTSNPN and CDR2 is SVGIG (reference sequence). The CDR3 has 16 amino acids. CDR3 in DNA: TGTGTCCTGCGGGGGGCCTTGGTTCAAGGGAACACTGAAGCTTTCTTT. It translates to CVLRGALVQGNTEAFF.

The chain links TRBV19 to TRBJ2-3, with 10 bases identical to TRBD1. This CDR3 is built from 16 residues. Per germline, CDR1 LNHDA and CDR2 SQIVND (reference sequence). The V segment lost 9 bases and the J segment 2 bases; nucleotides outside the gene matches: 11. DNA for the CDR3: TGTGCCAGCCGTCAAGGGACAGGGGCGCCCACAGATACGCAGTATTTT. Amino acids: CASRQGTGAPTDTQYF.

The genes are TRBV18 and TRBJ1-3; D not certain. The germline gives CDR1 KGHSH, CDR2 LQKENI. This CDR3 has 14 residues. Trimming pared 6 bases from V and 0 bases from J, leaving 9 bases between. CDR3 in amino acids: CASSDMSSGNTIYF. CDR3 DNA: TGTGCCAGCTCCGATATGAGCTCTGGAAACACCATATATTTT.

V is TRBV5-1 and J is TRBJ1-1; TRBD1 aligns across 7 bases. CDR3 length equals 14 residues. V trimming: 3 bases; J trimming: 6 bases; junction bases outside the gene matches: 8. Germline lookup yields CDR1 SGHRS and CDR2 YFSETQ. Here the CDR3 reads CASSSQGGWAEAFF. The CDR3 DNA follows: TGCGCCAGCAGCTCCCAGGGGGGATGGGCTGAAGCTTTCTTT.

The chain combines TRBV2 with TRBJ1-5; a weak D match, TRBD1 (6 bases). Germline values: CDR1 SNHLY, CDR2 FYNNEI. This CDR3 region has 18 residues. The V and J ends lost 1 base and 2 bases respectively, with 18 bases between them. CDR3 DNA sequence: TGTGCCAGCAGTGAAGGGTTTGGGCAGGGGATTGGCAATCAGCCCCAGCATTTT. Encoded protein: CASSEGFGQGIGNQPQHF.

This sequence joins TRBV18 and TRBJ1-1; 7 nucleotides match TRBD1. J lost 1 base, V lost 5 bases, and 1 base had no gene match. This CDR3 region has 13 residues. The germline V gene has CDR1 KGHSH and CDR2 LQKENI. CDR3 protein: CASSGTANTEAFF. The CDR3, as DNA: TGTGCCAGCTCAGGGACAGCGAACACTGAAGCTTTCTTT.

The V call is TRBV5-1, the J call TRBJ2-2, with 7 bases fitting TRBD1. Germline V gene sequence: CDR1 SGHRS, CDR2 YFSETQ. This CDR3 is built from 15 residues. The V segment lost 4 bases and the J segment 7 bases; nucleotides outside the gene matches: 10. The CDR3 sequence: CASSPRQGSSGELFF. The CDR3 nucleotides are TGCGCCAGCAGCCCCAGACAGGGTTCGAGCGGGGAGCTGTTTTTT.

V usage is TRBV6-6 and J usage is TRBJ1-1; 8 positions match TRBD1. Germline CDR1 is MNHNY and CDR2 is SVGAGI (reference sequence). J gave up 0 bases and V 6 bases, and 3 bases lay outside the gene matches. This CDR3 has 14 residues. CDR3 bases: TGTGCCAGCAGCCAGACAGGGGTGAACACTGAAGCTTTCTTT. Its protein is CASSQTGVNTEAFF.